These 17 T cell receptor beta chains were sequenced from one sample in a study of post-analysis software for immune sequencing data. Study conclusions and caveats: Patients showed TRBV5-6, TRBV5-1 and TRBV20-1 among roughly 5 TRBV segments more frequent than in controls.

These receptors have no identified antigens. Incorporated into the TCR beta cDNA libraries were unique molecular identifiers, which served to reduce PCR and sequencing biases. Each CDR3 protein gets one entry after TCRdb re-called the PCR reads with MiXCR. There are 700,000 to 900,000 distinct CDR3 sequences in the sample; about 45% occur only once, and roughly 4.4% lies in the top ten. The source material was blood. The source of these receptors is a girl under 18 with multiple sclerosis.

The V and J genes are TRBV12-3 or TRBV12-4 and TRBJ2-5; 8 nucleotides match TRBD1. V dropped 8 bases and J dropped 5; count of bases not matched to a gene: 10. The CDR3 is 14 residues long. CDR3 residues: CASSRTGWFETQYF. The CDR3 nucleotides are TGTGCCAGCTCCCGGACAGGGTGGTTTGAGACCCAGTACTTC.

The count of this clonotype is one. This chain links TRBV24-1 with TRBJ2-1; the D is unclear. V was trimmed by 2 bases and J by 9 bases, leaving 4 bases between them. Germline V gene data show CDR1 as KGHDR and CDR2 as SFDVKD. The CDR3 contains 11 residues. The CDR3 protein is CATSDWGEQFF. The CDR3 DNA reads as TGTGCCACCAGTGATTGGGGTGAGCAGTTCTTC.

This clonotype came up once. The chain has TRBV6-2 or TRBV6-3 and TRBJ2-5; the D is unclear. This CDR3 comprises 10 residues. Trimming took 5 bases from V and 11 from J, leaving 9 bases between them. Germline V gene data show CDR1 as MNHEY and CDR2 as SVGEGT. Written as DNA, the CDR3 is TGTGCCAGCAGTCACGGTCGACAGTACTTC. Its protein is CASSHGRQYF.

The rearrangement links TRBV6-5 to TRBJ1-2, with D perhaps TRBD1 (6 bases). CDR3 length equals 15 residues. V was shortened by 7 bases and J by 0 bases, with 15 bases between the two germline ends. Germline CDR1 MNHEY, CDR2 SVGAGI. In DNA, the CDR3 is TGTGCCAGCACCCAACGTGGACAGTCTAACTATGGCTACACCTTC. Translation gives CASTQRGQSNYGYTF.

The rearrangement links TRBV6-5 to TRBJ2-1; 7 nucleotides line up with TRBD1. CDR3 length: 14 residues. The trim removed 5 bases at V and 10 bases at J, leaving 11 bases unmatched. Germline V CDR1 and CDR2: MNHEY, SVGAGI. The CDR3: CASSRRDRWGEQFF. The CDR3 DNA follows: TGTGCCAGCAGTCGACGGGACAGATGGGGCGAGCAGTTCTTC.

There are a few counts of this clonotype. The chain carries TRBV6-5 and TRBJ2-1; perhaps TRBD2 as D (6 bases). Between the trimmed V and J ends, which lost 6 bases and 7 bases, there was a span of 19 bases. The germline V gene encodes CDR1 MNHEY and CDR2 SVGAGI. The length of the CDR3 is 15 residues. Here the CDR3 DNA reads TGTGCCAGCAGAGCCACCGGGACTCCCGTGAATGAGCAGTTCTTC. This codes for CASRATGTPVNEQFF.

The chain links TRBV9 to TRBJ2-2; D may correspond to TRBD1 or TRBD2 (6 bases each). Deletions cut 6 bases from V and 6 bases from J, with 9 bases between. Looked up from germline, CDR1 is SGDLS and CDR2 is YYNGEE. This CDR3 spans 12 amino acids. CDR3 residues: CASMRGAGELFF. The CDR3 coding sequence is TGTGCCAGCATGAGGGGGGCCGGGGAGCTGTTTTTT.

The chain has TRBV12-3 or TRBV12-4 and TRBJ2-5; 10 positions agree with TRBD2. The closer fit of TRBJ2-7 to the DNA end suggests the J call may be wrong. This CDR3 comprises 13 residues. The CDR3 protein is CASSWGLAYEQYF. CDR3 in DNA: TGTGCCAGCAGCTGGGGACTAGCGTACGAGCAGTACTTC.

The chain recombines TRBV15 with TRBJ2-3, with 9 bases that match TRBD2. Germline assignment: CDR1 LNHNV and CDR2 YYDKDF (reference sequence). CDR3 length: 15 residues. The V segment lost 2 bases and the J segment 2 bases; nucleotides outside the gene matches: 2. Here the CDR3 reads CATSRLAGLTDTQYF. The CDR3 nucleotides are TGTGCCACCAGCAGACTAGCGGGACTCACAGATACGCAGTATTTT.

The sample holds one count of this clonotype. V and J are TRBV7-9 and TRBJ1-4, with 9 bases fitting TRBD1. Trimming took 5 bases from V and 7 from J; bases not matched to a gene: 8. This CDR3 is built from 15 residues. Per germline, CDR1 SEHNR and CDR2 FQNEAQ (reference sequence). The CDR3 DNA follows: TGTGCCAGCAGCACGGGGACAGGGCGGTTTGAAAAACTGTTTTTT. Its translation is CASSTGTGRFEKLFF.

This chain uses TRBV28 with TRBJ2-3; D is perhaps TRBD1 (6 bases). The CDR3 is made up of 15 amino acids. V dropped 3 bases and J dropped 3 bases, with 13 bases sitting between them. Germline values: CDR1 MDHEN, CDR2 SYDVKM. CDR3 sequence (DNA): TGTGCCAGCAGTTTCCGGCAGGGGATGACAGATACGCAGTATTTT. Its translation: CASSFRQGMTDTQYF.

CDR3 coding DNA: TGCAGTGCTAGGGACCGGGACACCCTCTCCTACGAGCAGTACTTC. Encoded protein: CSARDRDTLSYEQYF. This sequence joins TRBV20-1 and TRBJ2-7, with D possibly matching TRBD1 (6 bases). Trimming took off 3 bases at V and 0 bases at J, with 15 bases between the two ends. Germline CDR1 and CDR2: DFQATT and SNEGSKA (reference sequence). The CDR3 loop spans 15 amino acids.

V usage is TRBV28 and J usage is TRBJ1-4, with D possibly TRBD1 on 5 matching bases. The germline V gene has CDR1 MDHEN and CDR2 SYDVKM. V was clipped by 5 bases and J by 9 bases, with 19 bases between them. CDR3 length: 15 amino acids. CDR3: CASSPSNWGKQKLFF. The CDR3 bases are TGTGCCAGCAGTCCATCGAACTGGGGCAAACAAAAACTGTTTTTT.

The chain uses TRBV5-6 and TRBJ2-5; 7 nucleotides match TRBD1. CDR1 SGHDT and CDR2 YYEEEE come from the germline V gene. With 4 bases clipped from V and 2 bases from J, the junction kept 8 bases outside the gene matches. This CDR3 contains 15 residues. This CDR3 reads CASSLRDSTQETQYF. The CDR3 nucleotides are TGTGCCAGCAGCCTCCGGGACAGCACACAAGAGACCCAGTACTTC.

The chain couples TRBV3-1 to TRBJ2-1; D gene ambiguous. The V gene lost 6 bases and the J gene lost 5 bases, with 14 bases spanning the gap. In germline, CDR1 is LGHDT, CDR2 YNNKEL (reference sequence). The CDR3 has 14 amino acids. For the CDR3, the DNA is TGTGCCAGCAGTCTTAATAGGCCCAACAATGAGCAGTTCTTC. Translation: CASSLNRPNNEQFF.

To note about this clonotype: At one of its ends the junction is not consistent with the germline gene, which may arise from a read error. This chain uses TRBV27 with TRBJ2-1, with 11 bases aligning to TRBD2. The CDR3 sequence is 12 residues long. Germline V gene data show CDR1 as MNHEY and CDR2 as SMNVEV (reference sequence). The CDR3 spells CVSGRAENAQFF. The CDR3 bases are TGTGTTAGCGGGAGGGCCGAGAATGCGCAGTTCTTC.

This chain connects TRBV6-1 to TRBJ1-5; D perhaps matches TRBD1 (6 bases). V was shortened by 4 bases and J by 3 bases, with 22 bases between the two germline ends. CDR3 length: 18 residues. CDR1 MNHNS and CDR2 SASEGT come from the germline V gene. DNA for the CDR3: TGTGCCAGCAGTGCGCTATTGGCAGGACGGGGGCTCAATCAGCCCCAGCATTTT. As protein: CASSALLAGRGLNQPQHF.